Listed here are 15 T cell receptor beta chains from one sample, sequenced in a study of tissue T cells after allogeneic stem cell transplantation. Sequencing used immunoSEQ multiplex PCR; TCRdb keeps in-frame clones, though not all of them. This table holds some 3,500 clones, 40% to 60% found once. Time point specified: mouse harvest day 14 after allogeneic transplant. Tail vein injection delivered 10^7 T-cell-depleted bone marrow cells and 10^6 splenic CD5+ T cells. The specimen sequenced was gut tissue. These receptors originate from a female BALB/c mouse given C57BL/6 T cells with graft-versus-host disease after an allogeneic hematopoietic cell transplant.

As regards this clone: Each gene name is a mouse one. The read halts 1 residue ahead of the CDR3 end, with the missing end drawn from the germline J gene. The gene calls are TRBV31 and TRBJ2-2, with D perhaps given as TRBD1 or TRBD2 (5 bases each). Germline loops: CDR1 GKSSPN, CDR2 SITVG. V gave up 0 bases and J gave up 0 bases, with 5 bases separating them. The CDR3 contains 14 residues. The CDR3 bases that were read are TGTGCCTGGAGTCTGGGGGCAAACACCGGGCAGCTCTAC. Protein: CAWSLGANTGQLY. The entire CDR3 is CAWSLGANTGQLYF.

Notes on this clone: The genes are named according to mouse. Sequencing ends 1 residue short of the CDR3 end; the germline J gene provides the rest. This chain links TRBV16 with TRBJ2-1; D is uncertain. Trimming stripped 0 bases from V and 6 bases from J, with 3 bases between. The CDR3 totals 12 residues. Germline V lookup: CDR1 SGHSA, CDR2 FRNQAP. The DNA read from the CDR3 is TGTGCAAGCAGCTTAGAAGGTGCTGAGCAGTTC. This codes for CASSLEGAEQF. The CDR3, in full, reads CASSLEGAEQFF.

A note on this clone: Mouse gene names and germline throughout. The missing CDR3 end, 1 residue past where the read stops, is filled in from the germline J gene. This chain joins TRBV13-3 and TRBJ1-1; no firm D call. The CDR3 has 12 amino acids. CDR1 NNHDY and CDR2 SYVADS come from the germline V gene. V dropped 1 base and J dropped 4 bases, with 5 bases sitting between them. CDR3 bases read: TGTGCCAGCAGTGATTGGGTCACAGAAGTCTTC. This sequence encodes CASSDWVTEVF. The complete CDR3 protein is CASSDWVTEVFF.

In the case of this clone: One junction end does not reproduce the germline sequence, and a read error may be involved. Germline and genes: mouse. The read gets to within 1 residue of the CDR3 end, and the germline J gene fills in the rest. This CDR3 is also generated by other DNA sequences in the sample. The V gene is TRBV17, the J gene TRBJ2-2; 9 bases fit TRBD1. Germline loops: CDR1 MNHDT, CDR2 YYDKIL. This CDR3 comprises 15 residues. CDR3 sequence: CASSTGQGNTGQLYF. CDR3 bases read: TGCGCTAGCAGTACGGGACAGGGAAACACCGGGCAGCTCTAC.

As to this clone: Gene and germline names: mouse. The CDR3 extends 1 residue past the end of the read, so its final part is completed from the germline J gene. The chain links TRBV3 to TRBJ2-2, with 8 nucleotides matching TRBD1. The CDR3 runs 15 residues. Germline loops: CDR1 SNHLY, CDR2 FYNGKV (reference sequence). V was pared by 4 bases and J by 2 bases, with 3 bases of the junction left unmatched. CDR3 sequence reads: CASSSWTGNTGQLYF. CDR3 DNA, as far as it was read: TGTGCCAGCAGCTCTTGGACAGGGAACACCGGGCAGCTCTAC.

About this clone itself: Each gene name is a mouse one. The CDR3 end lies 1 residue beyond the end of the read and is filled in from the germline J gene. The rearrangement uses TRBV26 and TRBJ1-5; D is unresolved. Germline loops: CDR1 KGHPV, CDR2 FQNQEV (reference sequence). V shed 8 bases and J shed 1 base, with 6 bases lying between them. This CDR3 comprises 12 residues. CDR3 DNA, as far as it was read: TGTGCCAGCGCCAGAAACAACCAGGCTCCGCTT. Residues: CASARNNQAPL. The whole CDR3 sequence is CASARNNQAPLF. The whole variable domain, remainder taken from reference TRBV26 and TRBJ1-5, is NSKVIQTPRYLVKGQGQKAKMRCIPEKGHPVVFWYQQNKNNEFKFLINFQNQEVLQQIDMTEKRFSAECPSNSPCSLEIQSSEAGDSALYLCASARNNQAPLFGEGTRLSVL.

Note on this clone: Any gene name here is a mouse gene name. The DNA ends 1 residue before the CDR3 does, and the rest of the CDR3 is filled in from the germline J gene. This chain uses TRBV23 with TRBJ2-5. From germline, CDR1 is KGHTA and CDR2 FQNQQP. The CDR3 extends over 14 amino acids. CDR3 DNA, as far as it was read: TGCTCCAGCAGTCAACAGGGGGGGCAAGACACCCAGTAC. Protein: CSSSQQGGQDTQY. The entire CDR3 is CSSSQQGGQDTQYF.

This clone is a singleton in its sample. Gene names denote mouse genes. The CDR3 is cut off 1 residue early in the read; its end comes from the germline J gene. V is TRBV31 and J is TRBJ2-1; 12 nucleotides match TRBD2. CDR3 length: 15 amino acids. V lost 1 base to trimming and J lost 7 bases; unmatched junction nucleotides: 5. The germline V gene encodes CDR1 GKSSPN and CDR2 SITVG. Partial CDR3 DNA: TGTGCCTGGAGTCCAGGGACTGGGGGGCCGGCTGAGCAGTTC. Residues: CAWSPGTGGPAEQF. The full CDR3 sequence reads CAWSPGTGGPAEQFF.

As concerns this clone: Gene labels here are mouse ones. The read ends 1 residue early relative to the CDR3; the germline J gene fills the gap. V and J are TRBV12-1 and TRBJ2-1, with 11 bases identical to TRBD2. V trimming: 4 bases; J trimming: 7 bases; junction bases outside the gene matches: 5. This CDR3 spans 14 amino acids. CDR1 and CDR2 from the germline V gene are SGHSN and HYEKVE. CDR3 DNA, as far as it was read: TGTGCCAGCTCGCCGACTGGGGGGGGAGCTGAGCAGTTC. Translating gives CASSPTGGGAEQF. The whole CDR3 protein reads CASSPTGGGAEQFF.

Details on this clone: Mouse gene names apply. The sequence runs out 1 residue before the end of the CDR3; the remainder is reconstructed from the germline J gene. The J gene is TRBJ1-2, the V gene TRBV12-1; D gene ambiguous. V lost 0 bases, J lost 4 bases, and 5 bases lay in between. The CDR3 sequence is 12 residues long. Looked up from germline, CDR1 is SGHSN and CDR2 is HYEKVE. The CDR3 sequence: CASSLGGSDYTF. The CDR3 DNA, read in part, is TGTGCCAGCTCTCTCGGCGGCTCCGACTACACC.

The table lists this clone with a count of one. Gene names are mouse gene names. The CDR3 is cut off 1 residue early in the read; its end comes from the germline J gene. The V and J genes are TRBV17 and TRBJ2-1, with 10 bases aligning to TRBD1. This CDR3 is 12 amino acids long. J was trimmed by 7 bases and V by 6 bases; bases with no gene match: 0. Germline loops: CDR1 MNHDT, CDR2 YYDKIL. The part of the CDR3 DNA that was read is TGTGCTAGCAGGACAGGGGGCGCTGAGCAGTTC. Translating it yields CASRTGGAEQF. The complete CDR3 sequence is CASRTGGAEQFF.

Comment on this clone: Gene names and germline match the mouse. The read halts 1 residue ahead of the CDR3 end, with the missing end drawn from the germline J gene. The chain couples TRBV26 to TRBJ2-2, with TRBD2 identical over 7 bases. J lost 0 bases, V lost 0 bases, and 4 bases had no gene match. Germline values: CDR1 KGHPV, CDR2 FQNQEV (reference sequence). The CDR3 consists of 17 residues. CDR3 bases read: TGTGCCAGCAGTCTGTCCACTGGGGTTGCAAACACCGGGCAGCTCTAC. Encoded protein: CASSLSTGVANTGQLY. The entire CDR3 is CASSLSTGVANTGQLYF.

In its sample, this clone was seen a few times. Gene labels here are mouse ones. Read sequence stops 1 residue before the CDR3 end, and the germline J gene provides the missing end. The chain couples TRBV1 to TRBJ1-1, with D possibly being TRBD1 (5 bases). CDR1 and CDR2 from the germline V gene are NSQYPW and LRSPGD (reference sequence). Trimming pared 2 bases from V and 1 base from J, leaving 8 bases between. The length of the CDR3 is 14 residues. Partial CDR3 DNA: TGCACCTGCAGTGCAAGACAGAAAAACACAGAAGTCTTC. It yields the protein CTCSARQKNTEVF. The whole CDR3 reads CTCSARQKNTEVFF.

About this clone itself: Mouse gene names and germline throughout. The CDR3 here is CASGEGGAYNSPLYF. Partial CDR3 DNA: TGTGCCAGCGGTGAGGGGGGCGCCTATAATTCGCCCCTCTAC. V gene TRBV13-2 combines with J gene TRBJ1-6; D possibly corresponds to TRBD1 (6 bases). The read gets to within 1 residue of the CDR3 end, and the germline J gene fills in the rest. TRBJ1-6 is placed among ORFs of uncertain function. Trimming cost V 2 bases and J 2 bases, with 8 bases left between them. CDR1 is NNHNN and CDR2 is SYGAGS in the germline V gene (reference sequence). This CDR3 has 15 amino acids.

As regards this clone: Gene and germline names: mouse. The sequenced part of the CDR3 DNA is TGTGCAAGCAGCTTAGAACGGGCGGGGGAACAGTAC. As protein: CASSLERAGEQY. The full CDR3 protein is CASSLERAGEQYF. The V and J genes are TRBV16 and TRBJ2-7; D unresolved. The read ends 1 residue before the CDR3 terminus; that terminus is restored from the germline J gene. Germline values: CDR1 SGHSA, CDR2 FRNQAP. Deletions cut 0 bases from V and 7 bases from J, with 10 bases between. The length of the CDR3 is 13 residues.